This T cell receptor (beta chain) was found in a study of blood T cell repertoires in COVID-19. About the research overall: There were acute and convalescent COVID-19 samples, and they came from the United States, Italy and Spain. PBMCs, B-cell-depleted T cells, or T cells were the source of the cDNA or gDNA that made up the material.

In the original workflow: Estimation of nucleated cell counts was performed using reference gene primer amplification. The repertoire was sequenced with immunoSEQ multiplex PCR; TCRdb's copy has only in-frame clones and lacks some. The DNA was the basis for D and trimming; V, J and clone size are from that table. The sample lists fewer than 75,000 clones; over 80% were seen once. The germline V gene has CDR1 SEHNR and CDR2 FQNEAQ (reference sequence). The CDR3 extends over 18 amino acids. V shed 0 bases and J 2 bases; nucleotides not matched to a gene: 12. Material for sequencing was peripheral blood. This clonotype was obtained from a middle-aged man with active COVID-19. The V gene is TRBV7-9, the J gene TRBJ1-2; 7 bases fit TRBD1. The CDR3 DNA follows: TGTGCCAGCAGCTTAGCCCTCGGGTCAGGGACAGCGAACTATGGCTACACCTTC. Residues: CASSLALGSGTANYGYTF.